The clone carrying this T cell receptor (beta chain) has a single count. Its antigen is as yet unknown. RNA, once extracted, was reverse transcribed into cDNA for use as the sequencing template. Repertoires were generated with immunoSEQ multiplex PCR, while TCRdb's copy carries only in-frame clones and drops some. The sample lists some 150,000 clones; approximately 90% were seen once. The source of the sample is a study of CD8+ T cells in alopecia areata. General study findings and limits: Numerous expanded lesional clones remained in scalp and blood during tofacitinib.

Indicated treatment: oral pan-JAK inhibitor, 5-10 mg twice daily. The sequencing used CD8+ T cells sorted from blood, collected at week 4, from a patient treated with tofacitinib. This receptor was obtained from a human donor with alopecia areata.

The CDR3 nucleotides are TGTGCCAGCAGCCTGAGCGGACAGCCAGACGAGCAGTACTTC. It encodes CASSLSGQPDEQYF. The chain joins TRBV5-4 to TRBJ2-7; D may be TRBD1 (6 bases). The CDR3 extends over 14 amino acids. Deletions cut 4 bases from V and 5 bases from J, with 16 bases between. Germline V lookup: CDR1 SGHNT, CDR2 YYREEE (reference sequence). Supplemented by reference TRBV5-4 and TRBJ2-7, the full variable domain reads ETGVTQSPTHLIKTRGQQVTLRCSSQSGHNTVSWYQQALGQGPQFIFQYYREEENGRGNFPPRFSGLQFPNYSSELNVNALELDDSALYLCASSLSGQPDEQYFGPGTRLTVT.